This T cell receptor (beta chain) was identified during a study of CD8+ T cells in alopecia areata. Trimming removed 0 bases from V and 8 bases from J, with 4 bases in between. Germline assignment: CDR1 SGHTA and CDR2 FQGNSA. The CDR3 runs to 12 residues. The treatment was: oral pan-JAK inhibitor, 5-10 mg twice daily. Study-wide points: Because of a solitary nonresponder, the connection of baseline CD8+ expansion to response stays uncertain.

Reverse transcribed after extraction, RNA yielded cDNA as the sequencing template. This table comes from immunoSEQ multiplex PCR, and its TCRdb copy is limited to in-frame clones, with some not included. This table holds over 150,000 clones, 40% to 65% found once. A remark on this clone: Its antigen is still unknown. The same CDR3 can be traced to other DNA sequences in this sample.

The starting material was CD8+ T cells sorted from blood, obtained at week 24, from a patient treated with tofacitinib. This sequence was found in a human donor with alopecia areata. This chain connects TRBV7-2 to TRBJ2-2; D is undetermined. CDR3 coding DNA: TGTGCCAGCAGCTTAGCGGTGGGGGAGCTGTTTTTT. Its protein product is CASSLAVGELFF.